This entry lists 31 T cell receptor beta chains sequenced from one sample in a study of CD8 T cells in ankylosing spondylitis. The study, taken as a whole, reports: Seven or eight highly homologous variants formed a TCR beta motif that appeared characteristic of ankylosing spondylitis blood.

These receptors' targets are unknown. TCRdb re-called the 5' RACE reads with MiXCR, one entry per CDR3 protein. The sample has around 770,000 distinct CDR3 sequences, roughly 20% seen once; the top ten hold over 15%. The sample comprised blood, either unsorted or a sorted T cell fraction (not recorded which). These receptors originate from a male donor with ankylosing spondylitis.

This clonotype was recorded a few times. The gene calls are TRBV12-3 or TRBV12-4 and TRBJ2-2; D is undetermined. Trimming took off 3 bases at V and 0 bases at J, with 8 bases between the two ends. There are 15 residues in the CDR3. DNA of the CDR3: TGTGCCAGCAGTTTCCGCCGGACGAACACCGGGGAGCTGTTTTTT. It yields the protein CASSFRRTNTGELFF.

This clonotype was detected only a few times. V gene TRBV7-2 combines with J gene TRBJ2-2; 7 positions match TRBD2. The germline CDR1 and CDR2 sequences are SGHTA and FQGNSA. CDR3 length: 15 residues. J lost 5 bases, V lost 0 bases, and 3 bases had no gene match. In DNA form, the CDR3 reads TGTGCCAGCAGCTTAGCTAGCGGGTGGACCGGGGAGCTGTTTTTT. Protein sequence: CASSLASGWTGELFF.

The chain links TRBV20-1 to TRBJ1-1; 7 bases fit TRBD1. This CDR3 is built from 15 residues. CDR1 and CDR2 (germline): DFQATT, SNEGSKA (reference sequence). V was clipped by 5 bases and J by 1 base; unmatched bases: 10. CDR3 residues: CSAREATGKNTEAFF. CDR3 sequence (DNA): TGCAGTGCTCGCGAGGCGACAGGGAAGAACACTGAAGCTTTCTTT.

V usage is TRBV7-2 and J usage is TRBJ1-2; D is possibly TRBD1 (6 bases). CDR3 length: 16 residues. Trimming took 1 base from V and 4 from J, leaving 16 bases between them. Germline CDR1 reads SGHTA; CDR2 reads FQGNSA. CDR3 nucleotides: TGTGCCAGCAGCTTAGGGAACAGGGCCCGGGGCTATGGCTACACCTTC. This translates into CASSLGNRARGYGYTF.

This rearrangement joins TRBV20-1 to TRBJ1-2; 7 bases align to TRBD1. Germline CDR1 is DFQATT and CDR2 is SNEGSKA (reference sequence). Trimming removed 1 base from V and 1 base from J; junction bases left unmatched: 3. The CDR3 consists of 14 residues. This chain's CDR3 is CSARARDSNYGYTF. The CDR3 DNA sequence: TGCAGTGCTAGAGCCCGGGACAGTAACTATGGCTACACCTTC.

This sequence joins TRBV12-3 or TRBV12-4 and TRBJ2-3; D remains ambiguous. Trimming shortened V by 7 bases and J by 6 bases, and 11 bases separated the two germline ends. The CDR3 is 12 residues long. In DNA, the CDR3 is TGTGCCAGCACCTACCGGACGGATACGCAGTATTTT. Protein: CASTYRTDTQYF.

This clonotype occurred a few times. The chain recombines TRBV27 with TRBJ2-7; D possibly corresponds to TRBD1 (5 bases). There are 14 residues in the CDR3. The V end lost 4 bases, the J end lost 3 bases, and 13 bases lay between the germline ends. Looked up from germline, CDR1 is MNHEY and CDR2 is SMNVEV (reference sequence). Written as DNA, the CDR3 is TGTGCCAGCAGTTATGGACGGACAAACTACGAGCAGTACTTC. Its protein is CASSYGRTNYEQYF.

This clonotype was seen a handful of times. This rearrangement joins TRBV29-1 to TRBJ1-4, with D possibly being TRBD1 (5 bases). The CDR3 consists of 14 residues. V was clipped by 1 base and J by 5 bases, with 11 bases between them. Germline V CDR1 and CDR2: SQVTM, ANQGSEA. CDR3 amino acids: CSVEVPGQNEKLFF. In DNA, the CDR3 is TGCAGCGTTGAAGTGCCAGGACAAAATGAAAAACTGTTTTTT.

The chain is built from TRBV2 and TRBJ2-5, with TRBD2 matching over 12 bases. CDR3 size: 15 residues. Germline CDR1 reads SNHLY; CDR2 reads FYNNEI. After removal of 6 bases from V and 5 bases from J, the junction contained 7 bases not matched to a gene. The CDR3 region has the DNA TGTGCCAGCAGCCCCGCGCTAGCGGGGGGGGAGACCCAGTACTTC. Its translation: CASSPALAGGETQYF.

This clonotype was counted between two and nine times. The gene calls are TRBV6-1 and TRBJ2-7; no firm D call. This CDR3 is built from 14 residues. CDR1 and CDR2 from the germline V gene are MNHNS and SASEGT. V shed 8 bases and J shed 2 bases, with 16 bases lying between them. The CDR3 DNA reads as TGTGCCAGCGGCCCCATCCTAGAACCCTACGAGCAGTACTTC. Amino acids: CASGPILEPYEQYF.

This clonotype was detected only a few times. J is TRBJ2-3 and V is TRBV2; 9 bases match TRBD2. Germline values: CDR1 SNHLY, CDR2 FYNNEI. The length of the CDR3 is 16 residues. The V gene end was trimmed by 8 bases and the J gene end by 4 bases; junction bases not matched to a gene: 13. CDR3 sequence: CASGWGDGTSPDTQYF. CDR3 coding DNA: TGTGCCAGCGGTTGGGGGGACGGGACTAGCCCAGATACGCAGTATTTT.

At least ten counts were recorded for this clonotype. The chain couples TRBV2 to TRBJ1-2; the D gene is possibly TRBD1 (5 bases). The V end lost 0 bases, the J end lost 11 bases, and 13 bases lay between the germline ends. The germline gives CDR1 SNHLY, CDR2 FYNNEI. The CDR3 is made up of 13 amino acids. The CDR3 DNA reads TGTGCCAGCAGTGAAGCGCCGGCAGGGTCGTACACCTTC. It specifies CASSEAPAGSYTF. Full variable domain (missing parts from reference TRBV2 and TRBJ1-2): EPEVTQTPSHQVTQMGQEVILRCVPISNHLYFYWYRQILGQKVEFLVSFYNNEISEKSEIFDDQFSVERPDGSNFTLKIRSTKLEDSAMYFCASSEAPAGSYTFGSGTRLTVV.

Only one count was recorded for this clonotype. The chain joins TRBV30 to TRBJ2-1; TRBD1 aligns across 7 bases. The CDR3 is 13 residues long. J was trimmed by 5 bases and V by 2 bases; bases with no gene match: 3. The germline V gene encodes CDR1 GTSNPN and CDR2 SVGIG (reference sequence). The CDR3 region is CAWSIGTDNEQFF. The CDR3 bases are TGTGCCTGGAGTATAGGGACAGACAATGAGCAGTTCTTC.

In this sample, this clonotype turned up a few times. The chain recombines TRBV20-1 with TRBJ2-5; either TRBD1 or TRBD2 may fit D (5 bases each). Germline lookup yields CDR1 DFQATT and CDR2 SNEGSKA (reference sequence). V was clipped by 0 bases and J by 2 bases, with 10 bases between them. This CDR3 has 14 amino acids. CDR3 sequence (DNA): TGCAGTGCTAGAGACGACGGGGCGCAAGAGACCCAGTACTTC. Translated, it gives CSARDDGAQETQYF.

The rearrangement joins TRBV9 to TRBJ2-5, with a possible D match to TRBD2 (6 bases). The V gene's germline CDR1 is SGDLS and CDR2 YYNGEE. V lost 0 bases to trimming and J lost 2 bases, with 17 bases between them. There are 17 residues in the CDR3. CDR3 bases: TGTGCCAGCAGCGTAGCTCCCCGGTCGGCGGGACAAGAGACCCAGTACTTC. Translated, it gives CASSVAPRSAGQETQYF. Looking up the rest from reference TRBV9 and TRBJ2-5 gives the full variable domain: DSGVTQTPKHLITATGQRVTLRCSPRSGDLSVYWYQQSLDQGLQFLIQYYNGEERAKGNILERFSAQQFPDLHSELNLSSLELGDSALYFCASSVAPRSAGQETQYFGPGTRLLVL.

V is TRBV5-1 and J is TRBJ2-1; 8 bases fit TRBD2. This CDR3 has 17 residues. The junction had 5 bases not matched to a gene; V was cut back by 0 bases and J by 0 bases. Germline V CDR1 and CDR2: SGHRS, YFSETQ. The CDR3 DNA is TGCGCCAGCAGCTTGGAACCCGGGACTAGCTCCTACAATGAGCAGTTCTTC. Amino acids: CASSLEPGTSSYNEQFF.

V usage is TRBV5-1 and J usage is TRBJ2-4; TRBD1 agrees at 7 bases. Germline V gene sequence: CDR1 SGHRS, CDR2 YFSETQ. Trimming took 0 bases from V and 1 from J; bases not matched to a gene: 4. The CDR3 is made up of 16 amino acids. The CDR3 nucleotides read TGCGCCAGCAGCTTGGAGGGGGCTGGTGCCAAAAACATTCAGTACTTC. Protein product: CASSLEGAGAKNIQYF.

This clonotype has at least ten counts. The rearrangement uses TRBV10-3 and TRBJ2-1; tentatively, D is TRBD1 or TRBD2 (6 bases each). The CDR3 consists of 16 residues. From germline, CDR1 is ENHRY and CDR2 SYGVKD. V was pared by 3 bases and J by 5 bases, with 17 bases between. This CDR3 reads CAISDVDHGGHNEQFF. The CDR3, as DNA: TGTGCCATCAGTGACGTAGACCACGGGGGCCACAATGAGCAGTTCTTC.

This clonotype has a handful of counts. The chain combines TRBV5-1 with TRBJ2-7; D unclear. The V gene lost 7 bases and the J gene lost 2 bases, with 10 bases spanning the gap. CDR3 length: 12 amino acids. The V gene's germline CDR1 is SGHRS and CDR2 YFSETQ. CDR3 sequence (DNA): TGCGCCAGCGGGCAAGAAGCCTACGAGCAGTACTTC. Amino acids: CASGQEAYEQYF.

There are a few counts of this clonotype. The chain uses TRBV3-1 and TRBJ2-7, with TRBD1 matching 9 bases. The CDR3 extends over 15 amino acids. With 2 bases clipped from V and 1 base from J, the junction kept 3 bases outside the gene matches. Germline loops: CDR1 LGHDT, CDR2 YNNKEL (reference sequence). In DNA, the CDR3 is TGTGCCAGCAGCCAACAGGGACAGGGATCCTACGAGCAGTACTTC. Translating gives CASSQQGQGSYEQYF.

This clonotype was picked up a small number of times. The J gene is TRBJ2-7, the V gene TRBV20-1; no clear D. The V end lost 5 bases, the J end lost 0 bases, and 17 bases lay between the germline ends. Germline V gene sequence: CDR1 DFQATT, CDR2 SNEGSKA (reference sequence). The CDR3 consists of 15 residues. CDR3 sequence: CSAPKPRVSSYEQYF. The CDR3 region has the DNA TGCAGTGCTCCTAAGCCCCGCGTTTCCTCCTACGAGCAGTACTTC.

V is TRBV27 and J is TRBJ1-5; maybe TRBD1 (5 bases). The CDR3 is made up of 14 amino acids. V was pared by 3 bases and J by 9 bases, with 15 bases between. Germline CDR1 reads MNHEY; CDR2 reads SMNVEV (reference sequence). Here the CDR3 DNA reads TGTGCCAGCAGTTTCGGGGGGAATCAGACGCCCCAGCATTTT. This encodes CASSFGGNQTPQHF.

Only a few counts were recorded for this clonotype. The CDR3 spells CASSQDLRGQYIQYF. The CDR3 coding sequence is TGCGCCAGCAGCCAAGATCTTAGGGGGCAATACATTCAGTACTTC. The V and J genes are TRBV4-1 and TRBJ2-4; 7 positions match TRBD1. Trimming cost V 0 bases and J 8 bases; bases outside gene matches: 7. Germline loops: CDR1 MGHRA, CDR2 YSYEKL. The CDR3 has 15 residues.

This clonotype was detected only a few times. V is TRBV5-5 and J is TRBJ2-7; D not resolved. Trimming shortened V by 4 bases and J by 4 bases, and 12 bases separated the two germline ends. The V gene's germline CDR1 is SGHKS and CDR2 YYEKEE (reference sequence). CDR3 length: 13 residues. Written as DNA, the CDR3 is TGTGCCAGCAGCCCGGACGGTAAATACGAGCAGTACTTC. Amino acids: CASSPDGKYEQYF.

The chain carries TRBV29-1 and TRBJ2-2; 13 positions match TRBD2. This CDR3 has 15 amino acids. The germline CDR1 and CDR2 sequences are SQVTM and ANQGSEA. Unmatched junction bases numbered 7, after V lost 6 bases and J lost 6 bases. CDR3 nucleotide sequence: TGCAGCGTGGGGCCACTAGCGGGAGGGTCCGGGGAGCTGTTTTTT. Its protein product is CSVGPLAGGSGELFF.

The J gene is TRBJ1-2, the V gene TRBV12-3 or TRBV12-4, with a possible D match to TRBD1 (6 bases). This CDR3 has 14 residues. With 3 bases removed from V and 4 bases from J, the gap between germline ends came to 12 bases. CDR3: CASSLAGASYGYTF. For the CDR3, the DNA is TGTGCCAGCAGTTTGGCAGGGGCCTCCTATGGCTACACCTTC.

This clonotype occurred many times. This chain uses TRBV3-1 with TRBJ2-3, with 14 bases aligning to TRBD2. CDR3 size: 15 residues. V was pared by 1 base and J by 9 bases, with 3 bases of the junction left unmatched. Germline V gene lookup returns CDR1 LGHDT and CDR2 YNNKEL (reference sequence). DNA of the CDR3: TGTGCCAGCAGCCAAGGCGGGACTAGCGGGGGCACGCAGTATTTT. This encodes CASSQGGTSGGTQYF.

This clonotype was seen only a few times. The chain recombines TRBV20-1 with TRBJ2-7; D possibly corresponds to TRBD1 (6 bases). The germline V gene encodes CDR1 DFQATT and CDR2 SNEGSKA (reference sequence). The CDR3 contains 14 residues. V was shortened by 3 bases and J by 3 bases, with 15 bases between the two germline ends. The CDR3: CSASVHRAYYEQYF. The CDR3 bases are TGCAGTGCTAGTGTTCACAGGGCATACTACGAGCAGTACTTC.

This clonotype was seen a handful of times. The V call is TRBV2, the J call TRBJ2-1; D gene unclear. The CDR3 runs 13 residues. Per the germline V gene, CDR1 is SNHLY and CDR2 is FYNNEI. V lost 7 bases, J lost 4 bases, and 11 bases lay in between. The CDR3 DNA reads TGTGCCAGCACCGACCAATATTACAATGAGCAGTTCTTC. It encodes CASTDQYYNEQFF.

The chain recombines TRBV4-3 with TRBJ2-2; possible D gene TRBD2, 6 bases. Trimming removed 6 bases at V and 1 base at J, with 21 bases between. The germline V gene has CDR1 LGHNA and CDR2 YSLEER. The CDR3 spans 18 residues. The CDR3 DNA is TGCGCCAGCAGTCCGAATTCAGGTCGGGGGTGGAACACCGGGGAGCTGTTTTTT. As protein: CASSPNSGRGWNTGELFF.

A few counts support this clonotype. The chain carries TRBV6-1 and TRBJ2-3, with TRBD1 as a possible D gene (5 bases). Germline CDR1 and CDR2: MNHNS and SASEGT. V dropped 5 bases and J dropped 4 bases, with 10 bases sitting between them. The CDR3 sequence is 13 residues long. The CDR3 loop reads CASSIGASDTQYF. CDR3 bases: TGTGCCAGCAGTATTGGGGCATCAGATACGCAGTATTTT.